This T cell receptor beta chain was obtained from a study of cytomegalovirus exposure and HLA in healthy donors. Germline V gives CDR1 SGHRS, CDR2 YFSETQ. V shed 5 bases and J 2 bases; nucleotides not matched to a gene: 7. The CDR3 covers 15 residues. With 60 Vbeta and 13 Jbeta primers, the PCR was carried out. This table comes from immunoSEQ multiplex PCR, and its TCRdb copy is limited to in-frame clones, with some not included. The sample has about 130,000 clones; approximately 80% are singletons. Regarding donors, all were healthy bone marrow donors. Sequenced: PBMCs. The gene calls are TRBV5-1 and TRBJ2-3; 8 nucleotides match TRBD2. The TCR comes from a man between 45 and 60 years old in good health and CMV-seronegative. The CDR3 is CASRGLVGLTDTQYF. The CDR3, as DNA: TGCGCCAGCAGGGGACTAGTGGGCCTCACAGATACGCAGTATTTT.